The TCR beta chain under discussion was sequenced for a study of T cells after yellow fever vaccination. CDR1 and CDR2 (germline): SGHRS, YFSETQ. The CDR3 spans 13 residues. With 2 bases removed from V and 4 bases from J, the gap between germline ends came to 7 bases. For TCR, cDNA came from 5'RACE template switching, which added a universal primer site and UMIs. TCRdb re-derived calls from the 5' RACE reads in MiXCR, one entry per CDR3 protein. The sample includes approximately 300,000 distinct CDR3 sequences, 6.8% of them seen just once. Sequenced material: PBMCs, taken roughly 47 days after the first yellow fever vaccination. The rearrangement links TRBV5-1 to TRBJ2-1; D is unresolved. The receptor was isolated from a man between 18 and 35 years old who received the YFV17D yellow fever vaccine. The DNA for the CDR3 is TGCGCCAGCAGCTTTGCACAGTACAATGAGCAGTTCTTC. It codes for CASSFAQYNEQFF.